This TCR beta chain was captured by sequencing in a study of blood T cell repertoires in COVID-19. Across the study: The samples span acute and convalescent COVID-19 from the United States, Italy and Spain. PBMCs, B-cell-depleted T cells, or T cells provided the cDNA or gDNA that made up the material.

Germline CDR1 is SGHTA and CDR2 is FQGNSA. V lost 4 bases to trimming and J lost 4 bases, with 10 bases between them. The CDR3 length is 13 residues. Authors' methods: Estimated nucleated cell counts came from reference gene primer amplification. The assay was immunoSEQ multiplex PCR, and TCRdb's table has in-frame clones only and misses some. V, J and clone size were drawn from that table, and D and trimming were deduced from the DNA. The sample holds over 200,000 clones; around 75% are singletons and the top ten take around 5%. This TCR was recovered from a human donor in a cohort sampled during active COVID-19. V gene TRBV7-2 combines with J gene TRBJ2-5; D is unclear. The source material was peripheral blood. CDR3: CASSSERGETQYF. The CDR3 DNA sequence: TGTGCCAGCAGCTCAGAGCGAGGAGAGACCCAGTACTTC.